Following are 6 T cell receptor beta chains from one sample sequenced in a study of post-analysis software for immune sequencing data. Findings of the study overall: In patients, TRBV5-6, TRBV5-1 and TRBV20-1 belonged to several TRBV segments found more frequently than in controls.

Their antigens remain unidentified. Sequencing libraries made from TCR beta cDNA carried unique molecular identifiers. From the PCR reads, TCRdb called clonotypes with MiXCR, one entry per CDR3 protein. The profile shows about 540,000 distinct CDR3 sequences, approximately 34% of them singletons. The sample consisted of blood. These TCRs come from a girl aged 2-17 years with multiple sclerosis.

A few counts support this clonotype. The chain recombines TRBV20-1 with TRBJ1-4; D ambiguous. There are 13 residues in the CDR3. Germline V gives CDR1 DFQATT, CDR2 SNEGSKA (reference sequence). V lost 2 bases to trimming and J lost 7 bases, with 11 bases between them. DNA for the CDR3: TGCAGTGCTAGACAGCCCGGAGTTGAAAAACTGTTTTTT. It codes for CSARQPGVEKLFF.

This clonotype was observed a handful of times. This chain joins TRBV7-9 and TRBJ2-1; 11 bases map to TRBD2. Germline values: CDR1 SEHNR, CDR2 FQNEAQ (reference sequence). The CDR3 is 16 residues long. V shed 4 bases, J shed 8 bases, and the junction held 10 bases outside the gene matches. CDR3 amino acids: CASSSWGTSGGHEQFF. The CDR3 coding sequence is TGTGCCAGCAGCTCCTGGGGAACTAGCGGGGGCCATGAGCAGTTCTTC. The full variable domain, with the rest looked up from reference TRBV7-9 and TRBJ2-1, is DTGVSQNPRHKITKRGQNVTFRCDPISEHNRLYWYRQTLGQGPEFLTYFQNEAQLEKSRLLSDRFSAERPKGSFSTLEIQRTEQGDSAMYLCASSSWGTSGGHEQFFGPGTRLTVL.

V is TRBV6-2 or TRBV6-3 and J is TRBJ2-5; unclear D gene. This CDR3 has 14 residues. V gave up 3 bases and J gave up 7 bases, with 15 bases separating them. CDR1 is MNHEY and CDR2 is SVGEGT in the germline V gene. For the CDR3, the DNA is TGTGCCAGCAGTTATAGCCTGAACCGGAGGACCCAGTACTTC. This sequence encodes CASSYSLNRRTQYF.

About this clonotype itself: One end of the junction is discordant with germline, which a read error may explain. The chain joins TRBV18 to TRBJ2-7, with D perhaps matching TRBD1 or TRBD2 (5 bases each). Germline CDR1 reads KGHSH; CDR2 reads LQKENI. CDR3 length equals 17 residues. The CDR3 DNA sequence: TGTACCAGCTCACCTAATACCGGGACCCGGAGCTCCTACGAGCAGTACTTC. Its translation is CTSSPNTGTRSSYEQYF.

This clonotype was detected a few times. V and J are TRBV6-1 and TRBJ1-6; maybe TRBD1 (6 bases). The CDR3 runs 16 residues. Germline assignment: CDR1 MNHNS and CDR2 SASEGT. V lost 6 bases, J lost 10 bases, and 22 bases lay in between. The CDR3 nucleotides are TGTGCCAGCAGAGAAAACAGGGTCCTTTCTGGATCACCCCTCCACTTT. Its translation is CASRENRVLSGSPLHF.

The gene calls are TRBV3-1 and TRBJ1-2; D not certain. Germline V gives CDR1 LGHDT, CDR2 YNNKEL (reference sequence). CDR3 size: 12 residues. Deletions cut 1 base from V and 5 bases from J, with 5 bases between. For the CDR3, the DNA is TGTGCCAGCAGCCAAGTCGAATATGGCTACACCTTC. It encodes CASSQVEYGYTF.